The clone carrying this TCR beta chain was detected once. Its antigen is undetermined. Using its own MiXCR run on the multiplex PCR reads, TCRdb lists one record per CDR3 protein. Here the sample spans roughly 49,000 distinct CDR3 sequences, around 45% being singletons. The source of the sample is a study of breast tumors, draining lymph nodes, adjacent tissues. General study results and limits: Tumor and nontumor repertoires were significantly more similar in luminal-like than in basal-like breast cancer.

Germline CDR1 and CDR2: DFQATT and SNEGSKA (reference sequence). V was cut by 2 bases and J by 4 bases, with 11 bases left in between. This CDR3 has 13 amino acids. The chain couples TRBV20-1 to TRBJ1-2; no firm D call. The sequence derives from a female donor with breast cancer. Some clones in this sample may be carry-over from other donors' samples. Sequencing was done on a sample of breast tumor tissue. CDR3: CSARPREIYGYTF. In DNA, the CDR3 is TGCAGTGCTAGACCTAGGGAAATCTATGGCTACACCTTC.